These T cell receptor beta chains were read from a single sample in a study of blood T cell repertoires in COVID-19. Profiled with immunoSEQ multiplex PCR; TCRdb holds only in-frame clones, not every one. The profile shows roughly 50,000 clones, more than 70% of them singletons. The sample comprised peripheral blood. All receptors derive from a woman aged 55-69 years with acute or convalescent COVID-19. Each CDR3 is given with its conserved first and last residue. The D gene is left open where the match is weak. Clone size is not always given. Where it is, it says once, few, many or a class for expanded clones.

V gene: TRBV28
J gene: TRBJ1-1
D gene: NA
clone size: NA
CDR3 protein: CASSPRVAEAFF
CDR3 DNA: TGTGCCAGCAGTCCTCGGGTGGCTGAAGCTTTCTTT

V gene: TRBV2
J gene: TRBJ1-5
D gene: TRBD1
clone size: NA
CDR3 protein: CASRTGGGPQHF
CDR3 DNA: TGTGCCAGCAGGACAGGGGGCGGGCCCCAGCATTTT

V gene: TRBV5-1
J gene: TRBJ1-2
D gene: TRBD1
clone size: few
CDR3 protein: CASSETGTGPYGYTF
CDR3 DNA: TGCGCCAGCAGCGAAACCGGGACAGGGCCCTATGGCTACACCTTC

V gene: TRBV5-6
J gene: TRBJ2-7
D gene: TRBD2
clone size: NA
CDR3 protein: CASSLRLATYEQYF
CDR3 DNA: TGTGCCAGCAGCCTAAGACTAGCCACCTACGAGCAGTACTTC

V gene: TRBV6-5
J gene: TRBJ2-3
D gene: TRBD1
clone size: NA
CDR3 protein: CASSYRGQGTDTQYF
CDR3 DNA: TGTGCCAGCAGTTACAGGGGGCAGGGGACAGATACGCAGTATTTT

V gene: TRBV7-9
J gene: TRBJ2-3
D gene: NA
clone size: NA
CDR3 protein: CASTRRREGADTQYF
CDR3 DNA: TGTGCCAGCACCCGGCGGAGGGAAGGTGCAGATACGCAGTATTTT

V gene: TRBV5-1
J gene: TRBJ2-3
D gene: TRBD2
clone size: NA
CDR3 protein: CASHLGGGANTDTQYF
CDR3 DNA: TGCGCCAGCCACTTAGGCGGGGGGGCCAACACAGATACGCAGTATTTT

V gene: TRBV19
J gene: TRBJ2-7
D gene: NA
clone size: NA
CDR3 protein: CASTQGKGLEQYF
CDR3 DNA: TGTGCCAGCACCCAGGGTAAAGGGCTCGAGCAGTACTTC

V gene: TRBV7-2
J gene: TRBJ2-2
D gene: TRBD1
clone size: NA
CDR3 protein: CASSLRGGHNTGELFF
CDR3 DNA: TGTGCCAGCAGCTTAAGAGGGGGCCACAACACCGGGGAGCTGTTTTTT

V gene: TRBV7-9
J gene: TRBJ1-1
D gene: NA
clone size: medium-sized
CDR3 protein: CASSWEGGSTEAFF
CDR3 DNA: TGTGCCAGCAGCTGGGAGGGAGGGAGCACTGAAGCTTTCTTT

V gene: TRBV15
J gene: TRBJ2-7
D gene: NA
clone size: NA
CDR3 protein: CATSASERSYEQYF
CDR3 DNA: TGTGCCACCAGCGCGAGCGAGAGGAGTTACGAGCAGTACTTC

V gene: TRBV7-6
J gene: TRBJ1-2
D gene: TRBD1
clone size: NA
CDR3 protein: CASSRTGDGYTF
CDR3 DNA: TGTGCCAGCAGCCGGACAGGGGATGGCTACACCTTC

V gene: TRBV3-1/TRBV3-2
J gene: TRBJ1-4
D gene: NA
clone size: NA
CDR3 protein: CASSPFQGKVFF
CDR3 DNA: TGTGCCAGCAGCCCTTTTCAGGGAAAAGTGTTTTTT

V gene: TRBV12-3/TRBV12-4
J gene: TRBJ2-2
D gene: NA
clone size: NA
CDR3 protein: CASSRAGELFF
CDR3 DNA: TGTGCCAGCAGCAGGGCCGGGGAGCTGTTTTTT

V gene: TRBV18
J gene: TRBJ1-6
D gene: NA
clone size: NA
CDR3 protein: CASSPKVADSPLHF
CDR3 DNA: TGTGCCAGCTCACCAAAGGTAGCGGATTCACCCCTCCACTTT

V gene: TRBV4-2
J gene: TRBJ1-2
D gene: TRBD1
clone size: NA
CDR3 protein: CASSQATGSYGYTF
CDR3 DNA: TGTGCCAGCAGCCAAGCGACAGGGTCTTATGGCTACACCTTC

V gene: TRBV6-1
J gene: TRBJ2-3
D gene: NA
clone size: NA
CDR3 protein: CASSEYTDTQYF
CDR3 DNA: TGTGCCAGCAGTGAGTACACAGATACGCAGTATTTT

V gene: TRBV7-2
J gene: TRBJ2-2
D gene: TRBD2
clone size: NA
CDR3 protein: CASSLDSGRAGELFF
CDR3 DNA: TGTGCCAGCAGCCTTGATAGCGGGAGGGCCGGGGAGCTGTTTTTT

V gene: TRBV5-4
J gene: TRBJ1-1
D gene: TRBD1
clone size: NA
CDR3 protein: CASSPGQGIAMNTEAFF
CDR3 DNA: TGTGCCAGCAGTCCGGGACAGGGTATCGCCATGAACACTGAAGCTTTCTTT

V gene: TRBV5-1
J gene: TRBJ2-7
D gene: TRBD1
clone size: NA
CDR3 protein: CASSPRDRGEGEQYF
CDR3 DNA: TGCGCCAGCTCCCCCCGCGACAGGGGCGAGGGCGAGCAGTACTTC

V gene: TRBV9
J gene: TRBJ2-5
D gene: TRBD1
clone size: NA
CDR3 protein: CASSTTTGAGETQYF
CDR3 DNA: TGTGCCAGCAGCACCACCACAGGGGCTGGGGAGACCCAGTACTTC

V gene: TRBV18
J gene: TRBJ1-6
D gene: NA
clone size: NA
CDR3 protein: CASSPKSRGSPLHF
CDR3 DNA: TGTGCCAGCTCACCAAAAAGTAGGGGTTCACCCCTCCACTTT

V gene: TRBV7-9
J gene: TRBJ2-1
D gene: TRBD2
clone size: NA
CDR3 protein: CASELAGVYNEQFF
CDR3 DNA: TGTGCCAGTGAGCTAGCGGGAGTCTACAATGAGCAGTTCTTC

V gene: TRBV6-5
J gene: TRBJ2-1
D gene: NA
clone size: NA
CDR3 protein: CASSSGRREQFF
CDR3 DNA: TGTGCCAGCAGTTCAGGTCGACGCGAGCAGTTCTTC

V gene: TRBV7-2
J gene: TRBJ2-2
D gene: NA
clone size: NA
CDR3 protein: CASSLFSQVSNTGELFF
CDR3 DNA: TGTGCCAGCAGCTTGTTCTCACAGGTCTCTAACACCGGGGAGCTGTTTTTT

V gene: TRBV9
J gene: TRBJ2-2
D gene: TRBD1
clone size: NA
CDR3 protein: CASSFRTGGAYTGELFF
CDR3 DNA: TGTGCCAGCAGCTTCCGGACAGGGGGCGCGTACACCGGGGAGCTGTTTTTT

V gene: TRBV7-2
J gene: TRBJ2-3
D gene: TRBD1
clone size: once
CDR3 protein: CAIRDSSTDTQYF
CDR3 DNA: TGTGCCATCCGGGACAGCAGCACAGATACGCAGTATTTT

V gene: TRBV21-1
J gene: TRBJ1-2
D gene: NA
clone size: NA
CDR3 protein: CASSRGIPYGYTF
CDR3 DNA: TGTGCCAGCAGCAGAGGAATCCCCTATGGCTACACCTTC

V gene: TRBV19
J gene: TRBJ1-2
D gene: TRBD1
clone size: NA
CDR3 protein: CASSTDRVNGYTF
CDR3 DNA: TGTGCCAGTAGTACCGACAGGGTGAATGGCTACACCTTC

V gene: TRBV7-2
J gene: TRBJ2-1
D gene: TRBD2
clone size: NA
CDR3 protein: CASSATGTSGPGEQFF
CDR3 DNA: TGTGCCAGCAGCGCGACCGGGACTAGCGGCCCGGGGGAGCAGTTCTTC

V gene: TRBV7-2
J gene: TRBJ1-2
D gene: NA
clone size: NA
CDR3 protein: CASSQTSRGSYGYTF
CDR3 DNA: TGTGCCAGCAGCCAGACGTCCAGGGGATCCTATGGCTACACCTTC

V gene: TRBV4-1
J gene: TRBJ1-2
D gene: TRBD1
clone size: NA
CDR3 protein: CASSQDRGGYGYTF
CDR3 DNA: TGCGCCAGCAGCCAGGACAGGGGGGGCTATGGCTACACCTTC

V gene: TRBV6-4
J gene: TRBJ1-6
D gene: NA
clone size: NA
CDR3 protein: CASSEQGGSPLHF
CDR3 DNA: TGTGCCAGCAGTGAACAGGGCGGTTCACCCCTCCACTTT

V gene: TRBV7-9
J gene: TRBJ2-1
D gene: TRBD1
clone size: once
CDR3 protein: CASSHNGQGGEQFF
CDR3 DNA: TGTGCCAGCAGCCATAACGGACAGGGTGGTGAGCAGTTCTTC

V gene: TRBV19
J gene: TRBJ2-1
D gene: NA
clone size: NA
CDR3 protein: CASSIVTSIVNEQFF
CDR3 DNA: TGTGCCAGTAGTATTGTCACTAGTATTGTCAATGAGCAGTTCTTC

V gene: TRBV7-9
J gene: TRBJ1-4
D gene: NA
clone size: NA
CDR3 protein: CASSFQGMDEKLFF
CDR3 DNA: TGTGCCAGCAGCTTCCAGGGGATGGATGAAAAACTGTTTTTT

V gene: TRBV6-1
J gene: TRBJ1-3
D gene: NA
clone size: once
CDR3 protein: CASSRDTSSGNTIYF
CDR3 DNA: TGTGCCAGCAGCCGGGACACCAGCTCTGGAAACACCATATATTTT

V gene: TRBV11-1
J gene: TRBJ2-5
D gene: NA
clone size: few
CDR3 protein: CASSLTGEETQYF
CDR3 DNA: TGTGCCAGCAGCTTAACCGGAGAAGAGACCCAGTACTTC

V gene: TRBV7-2
J gene: TRBJ2-1
D gene: NA
clone size: NA
CDR3 protein: CASSLLGGAGQEEQFF
CDR3 DNA: TGTGCCAGCAGCTTGTTGGGGGGGGCTGGACAAGAGGAGCAGTTCTTC

V gene: TRBV9
J gene: TRBJ2-3
D gene: TRBD2
clone size: NA
CDR3 protein: CASSVGVVAGGGDTQYF
CDR3 DNA: TGTGCCAGCAGCGTAGGGGTAGTAGCGGGAGGTGGAGATACGCAGTATTTT

V gene: TRBV7-3
J gene: TRBJ2-3
D gene: TRBD2
clone size: NA
CDR3 protein: CASSPGDGSGRASNTQYF
CDR3 DNA: TGTGCCAGCAGCCCAGGGGACGGTAGCGGGAGGGCCTCAAATACGCAGTATTTT

V gene: TRBV6-2/TRBV6-3
J gene: TRBJ1-2
D gene: TRBD1
clone size: NA
CDR3 protein: CASSSPDRENGYTF
CDR3 DNA: TGTGCCAGCAGTTCACCGGACAGGGAGAATGGCTACACCTTC

V gene: TRBV6-5
J gene: TRBJ1-3
D gene: NA
clone size: NA
CDR3 protein: CATGGDDSGNTIYF
CDR3 DNA: TGTGCCACCGGGGGGGATGACTCTGGAAACACCATATATTTT

V gene: TRBV10-3
J gene: TRBJ1-4
D gene: TRBD1
clone size: NA
CDR3 protein: CAISESRGQGATNEKLFF
CDR3 DNA: TGTGCCATCAGTGAGTCGCGGGGACAGGGGGCAACTAATGAAAAACTGTTTTTT

V gene: TRBV12-3/TRBV12-4
J gene: TRBJ2-5
D gene: NA
clone size: NA
CDR3 protein: CASSLSGQETQYF
CDR3 DNA: TGTGCCAGCAGTTTGTCCGGCCAAGAGACCCAGTACTTC

V gene: TRBV9
J gene: TRBJ2-7
D gene: TRBD1
clone size: NA
CDR3 protein: CASSVSQGVSYEQYF
CDR3 DNA: TGTGCCAGCAGCGTGTCGCAGGGGGTCTCCTACGAGCAGTACTTC

V gene: TRBV29-1
J gene: TRBJ1-1
D gene: TRBD1
clone size: NA
CDR3 protein: CSASTGGGNTEAFF
CDR3 DNA: TGCAGCGCCTCGACAGGGGGCGGGAACACTGAAGCTTTCTTT

V gene: TRBV20-1
J gene: TRBJ2-7
D gene: TRBD2
clone size: NA
CDR3 protein: CSASLANEQYF
CDR3 DNA: TGCAGTGCTTCACTAGCGAACGAGCAGTACTTC

V gene: TRBV5-6
J gene: TRBJ2-3
D gene: NA
clone size: NA
CDR3 protein: CASSSTRLGGDTQYF
CDR3 DNA: TGTGCCAGCAGTTCGACCAGGTTGGGAGGAGATACGCAGTATTTT

V gene: TRBV6-5
J gene: TRBJ2-1
D gene: TRBD2
clone size: NA
CDR3 protein: CASSYSKLADYNEQFF
CDR3 DNA: TGTGCCAGCAGTTACTCGAAGCTAGCGGATTACAATGAGCAGTTCTTC

V gene: TRBV19
J gene: TRBJ1-4
D gene: NA
clone size: few
CDR3 protein: CASSMEGRVTNEKLFF
CDR3 DNA: TGTGCCAGTAGTATGGAGGGACGGGTAACTAATGAAAAACTGTTTTTT

V gene: TRBV4-3
J gene: TRBJ1-6
D gene: NA
clone size: NA
CDR3 protein: CASSQGGPDNSPLHF
CDR3 DNA: TGCGCCAGCAGCCAAGGGGGGCCAGATAATTCACCCCTCCACTTT

V gene: TRBV5-1
J gene: TRBJ2-1
D gene: NA
clone size: once
CDR3 protein: CASSQQLNEQFF
CDR3 DNA: TGCGCCAGCAGCCAACAGCTCAATGAGCAGTTCTTC

V gene: TRBV6-5
J gene: TRBJ2-7
D gene: TRBD1
clone size: NA
CDR3 protein: CASWTGGASYEQYF
CDR3 DNA: TGTGCCAGCTGGACAGGGGGCGCCTCCTACGAGCAGTACTTC

V gene: TRBV7-8
J gene: TRBJ2-1
D gene: NA
clone size: NA
CDR3 protein: CASSLAEAGKGDEQFF
CDR3 DNA: TGTGCCAGCAGCTTAGCGGAAGCGGGAAAGGGGGATGAGCAGTTCTTC